The 6 T cell receptor beta chains given below trace back to one sample, sequenced in a study of CD8 T cells in ankylosing spondylitis. MiXCR, applied by TCRdb to the 5' RACE reads, yields one record per CDR3 protein. The sample has more than 150,000 distinct CDR3 sequences, 10% to 15% seen once. Sequencing input: blood, either unsorted or a sorted T cell fraction (not recorded which). The source of these receptors is a female donor with ankylosing spondylitis or in good health (not recorded which).

This clonotype has a count of ten or more. The J gene is TRBJ1-6, the V gene TRBV20-1, with D possibly being TRBD1 (5 bases). The CDR3 covers 16 residues. The V end was cut by 0 bases, the J end by 7 bases, with 16 bases between. CDR1 DFQATT and CDR2 SNEGSKA come from the germline V gene (reference sequence). The CDR3 region is CSARDIRAGNNSPLHF. In DNA form, the CDR3 reads TGCAGTGCTAGAGATATCCGGGCAGGGAACAATTCACCCCTCCACTTT.

This clonotype was counted ten times or more. V usage is TRBV20-1 and J usage is TRBJ1-2, with 8 bases lining up with TRBD1. The CDR3 runs 15 residues. CDR1 and CDR2 (germline): DFQATT, SNEGSKA (reference sequence). The V gene end was trimmed by 3 bases and the J gene end by 6 bases; junction bases not matched to a gene: 12. The DNA of the CDR3 is TGCAGTGCTAGTGAATTCGCAGGGGGCGTAGATGGCTACACCTTC. This translates into CSASEFAGGVDGYTF.

This clonotype was recorded many times. This rearrangement joins TRBV7-9 to TRBJ2-1, with TRBD1 matching 9 bases. Germline V gene sequence: CDR1 SEHNR, CDR2 FQNEAQ (reference sequence). V was clipped by 6 bases and J by 2 bases; unmatched bases: 5. CDR3 length equals 15 residues. Here the CDR3 DNA reads TGTGCCAGCAGTCCAAGGGACAGGGCCTACAATGAGCAGTTCTTC. Its protein is CASSPRDRAYNEQFF.

The CDR3 nucleotides read TGCAGCGCTGCGGGGGGTATCTCTGGGGCCAACGTCCTGACTTTC. Protein sequence: CSAAGGISGANVLTF. This chain links TRBV29-1 with TRBJ2-6; 8 bases line up with TRBD2. Trimming cost V 7 bases and J 0 bases; bases outside gene matches: 5. In germline, CDR1 is SQVTM, CDR2 ANQGSEA. This CDR3 has 15 amino acids.

This chain uses TRBV18 with TRBJ2-2; D not resolved. The length of the CDR3 is 16 residues. The germline V gene encodes CDR1 KGHSH and CDR2 LQKENI. V lost 1 base and J 0 bases, leaving 9 bases between the germline ends. CDR3 amino acids: CASSPQRTANTGELFF. DNA for the CDR3: TGTGCCAGCTCACCACAGCGAACGGCGAACACCGGGGAGCTGTTTTTT.

In its sample, this clonotype was seen many times. The V call is TRBV6-1, the J call TRBJ2-1; TRBD2 agrees at 7 bases. CDR3 length: 15 residues. Germline V gives CDR1 MNHNS, CDR2 SASEGT. The junction had 10 bases not matched to a gene; V was cut back by 4 bases and J by 7 bases. CDR3 region: CASSGGSGFVNEQFF. For the CDR3, the DNA is TGTGCCAGCAGTGGGGGTAGCGGGTTTGTAAATGAGCAGTTCTTC.